The 32 T cell receptor beta chains below all came from one sample that was sequenced in a study of shared clonotypes between healthy human individuals. Sequencing was performed with immunoSEQ multiplex PCR; in TCRdb, only in-frame clones are kept and a portion is missing. The sample yields some 1.5 million clones, 95% to 99% seen once. Sequencing input: naive CD4+ T cells sorted from blood. Subset: CD45RA+ positively selected. Every receptor here comes from a man aged 25 to 40 in good health.

The genes are TRBV5-1 and TRBJ1-3; no firm D call. The V gene lost 3 bases and the J gene lost 0 bases, with 13 bases spanning the gap. This CDR3 is built from 16 residues. Germline V gene data show CDR1 as SGHRS and CDR2 as YFSETQ. CDR3 bases: TGCGCCAGCAGCTCTTCCGACACCAGCTCTGGAAACACCATATATTTT. The encoded protein is CASSSSDTSSGNTIYF.

The J gene is TRBJ2-7, the V gene TRBV28; 7 bases are a match to TRBD1. After removal of 6 bases from V and 2 bases from J, the junction contained 10 bases not matched to a gene. CDR1 is MDHEN and CDR2 is SYDVKM in the germline V gene. The CDR3 length is 15 residues. CDR3 loop: CASSEPGTEAYEQYF. For the CDR3, the DNA is TGTGCCAGCAGCGAACCCGGGACAGAAGCCTACGAGCAGTACTTC.

The chain carries TRBV18 and TRBJ2-4, with D perhaps matching TRBD1 (6 bases). Per the germline V gene, CDR1 is KGHSH and CDR2 is LQKENI. V was clipped by 3 bases and J by 5 bases, with 11 bases between them. This CDR3 is 14 amino acids long. The DNA of the CDR3 is TGTGCCAGCTCACCGGTCAGGGGCGAAAACATTCAGTACTTC. Its translation: CASSPVRGENIQYF.

The chain uses TRBV2 and TRBJ1-4; D might be TRBD1 (5 bases). Trimming took off 2 bases at V and 7 bases at J, with 17 bases between the two ends. This CDR3 contains 16 residues. The germline CDR1 and CDR2 sequences are SNHLY and FYNNEI. The CDR3 sequence: CASSEILGGRIEKLFF. CDR3 nucleotide sequence: TGTGCCAGCAGTGAAATATTGGGGGGACGGATTGAAAAACTGTTTTTT.

V is TRBV28 and J is TRBJ1-2; D not resolved. Germline V gives CDR1 MDHEN, CDR2 SYDVKM. V shed 5 bases and J shed 3 bases, with 13 bases lying between them. This CDR3 spans 14 amino acids. This chain's CDR3 is CASSNVPRDYGYTF. CDR3 bases: TGTGCCAGCAGTAACGTCCCACGAGACTATGGCTACACCTTC.

This clone was found once. This chain links TRBV19 with TRBJ1-4; tentatively, D is TRBD1 (5 bases). The CDR3 covers 14 residues. Germline values: CDR1 LNHDA, CDR2 SQIVND (reference sequence). The V gene lost 3 bases and the J gene lost 7 bases, with 12 bases spanning the gap. Written as DNA, the CDR3 is TGTGCCAGTAGTATGGGGACGACGGGTGAAAAACTGTTTTTT. It yields the protein CASSMGTTGEKLFF.

The chain is built from TRBV7-3 and TRBJ1-1; possibly TRBD1 for D (5 bases). The CDR3 is made up of 16 amino acids. The germline V gene encodes CDR1 SGHTA and CDR2 FQGTGA. Trimming took 4 bases from V and 3 from J, leaving 18 bases between them. This CDR3 is CASSSLRGVRDTEAFF. The DNA of the CDR3 is TGTGCCAGCAGCTCCCTTAGAGGGGTGCGCGACACTGAAGCTTTCTTT. Using reference TRBV7-3 and TRBJ1-1 for the parts outside the CDR3, the full variable domain is GAGVSQTPSNKVTEKGKYVELRCDPISGHTALYWYRQSLGQGPEFLIYFQGTGAADDSGLPNDRFFAVRPEGSVSTLKIQRTERGDSAVYLCASSSLRGVRDTEAFFGQGTRLTVV.

The chain is built from TRBV27 and TRBJ2-7, with D possibly called TRBD1 or TRBD2 (5 bases each). Trimming left V 4 bases short and J 6 bases short, with 19 bases between. CDR1 and CDR2 from the germline V gene are MNHEY and SMNVEV (reference sequence). The CDR3 runs 15 residues. CDR3 bases: TGTGCCAGCAGTTCCAGCGGACAAGTTAGAAGCGAGCAGTACTTC. It translates to CASSSSGQVRSEQYF.

The chain is built from TRBV11-2 and TRBJ2-7; maybe TRBD2 (5 bases). The CDR3 has 13 residues. Looked up from germline, CDR1 is SGHAT and CDR2 is FQNNGV. V lost 4 bases and J 5 bases, leaving 12 bases between the germline ends. CDR3 DNA: TGTGCCAGCAGCTCCCCGTTAGCGAACGAGCAGTACTTC. This sequence encodes CASSSPLANEQYF.

This chain uses TRBV5-5 with TRBJ1-5; 9 bases are a match to TRBD1. Germline V gives CDR1 SGHKS, CDR2 YYEKEE (reference sequence). The junction had 7 bases not matched to a gene; V was cut back by 3 bases and J by 9 bases. The CDR3 covers 14 residues. Here the CDR3 DNA reads TGTGCCAGCAGCTCAGGACAGGGGCTATTGCCCCAGCATTTT. It codes for CASSSGQGLLPQHF.

V usage is TRBV7-6 and J usage is TRBJ2-5; unclear D gene. CDR3 length: 13 residues. The V gene's germline CDR1 is SGHVS and CDR2 FNYEAQ. Trimming removed 2 bases at V and 7 bases at J, with 11 bases between. In DNA form, the CDR3 reads TGTGCCAGCAGCTTAAAGTATATGGGGACCCAGTACTTC. Its translation is CASSLKYMGTQYF.

The chain employs TRBV10-1 and TRBJ2-2; 7 bases are a match to TRBD1. The CDR3 is 15 amino acids. Germline CDR1 and CDR2: WNHNN and SYGVQD (reference sequence). V lost 3 bases, J lost 3 bases, and 4 bases stayed unmatched. The CDR3 sequence is CASSDRTGHTGELFF. CDR3 nucleotide sequence: TGCGCCAGCAGTGACCGGACAGGACACACCGGGGAGCTGTTTTTT.

The table lists this clone with a count of one. The V call is TRBV28, the J call TRBJ2-1; perhaps TRBD2 as D (6 bases). Looked up from germline, CDR1 is MDHEN and CDR2 is SYDVKM. This CDR3 comprises 14 residues. The V and J ends lost 5 bases and 4 bases respectively, with 12 bases between them. As DNA, the CDR3 is TGTGCCAGCAGTACCCGGGACTCATACAATGAGCAGTTCTTC. Its protein is CASSTRDSYNEQFF.

This chain uses TRBV6-5 with TRBJ2-7; 9 bases align to TRBD2. The CDR3 runs 14 residues. The germline V gene encodes CDR1 MNHEY and CDR2 SVGAGI. J gave up 2 bases and V 6 bases, and 5 bases lay outside the gene matches. This CDR3 is CASRGTSRTYEQYF. CDR3 nucleotides: TGTGCCAGCAGGGGGACTAGCCGAACCTACGAGCAGTACTTC.

The V call is TRBV27, the J call TRBJ2-3; 9 bases are a match to TRBD1. CDR3 size: 17 residues. V was clipped by 5 bases and J by 1 base; unmatched bases: 10. Looked up from germline, CDR1 is MNHEY and CDR2 is SMNVEV (reference sequence). DNA for the CDR3: TGTGCCAGCAGTATACGCCCCCGGACAGGGGGCACAGATACGCAGTATTTT. As protein: CASSIRPRTGGTDTQYF.

The chain employs TRBV7-9 and TRBJ2-7; 11 nucleotides agree with TRBD2. The CDR3 is 16 amino acids. The germline CDR1 and CDR2 sequences are SEHNR and FQNEAQ (reference sequence). V gave up 3 bases and J gave up 2 bases; unmatched junction bases: 6. CDR3 region: CASSFGLAGPAYEQYF. Here the CDR3 DNA reads TGTGCCAGCAGCTTCGGACTAGCGGGCCCCGCCTACGAGCAGTACTTC.

A remark on this clone: Within the sample, other DNA sequences also encode this same CDR3. The chain couples TRBV6-6 to TRBJ2-5, with a tentative D call TRBD2 (6 bases). V gave up 5 bases and J gave up 5 bases, with 9 bases separating them. The CDR3 runs to 12 residues. Germline V gives CDR1 MNHNY, CDR2 SVGAGI (reference sequence). This CDR3 reads CASSRGRETQYF. CDR3 nucleotides: TGTGCCAGCAGTCGGGGGAGGGAGACCCAGTACTTC.

The CDR3 DNA is TGTGCCAGCAGCCCAAGCCCGGGACAGGTTGAGGGCTACACCTTC. Residues: CASSPSPGQVEGYTF. This rearrangement joins TRBV5-6 to TRBJ1-2, with 8 bases fitting TRBD1. The CDR3 spans 15 residues. Germline values: CDR1 SGHDT, CDR2 YYEEEE. V dropped 4 bases and J dropped 8; count of bases not matched to a gene: 13.

The chain recombines TRBV6-1 with TRBJ2-7; no clear D. The CDR3 runs to 10 residues. V gave up 6 bases and J gave up 4 bases, with 4 bases separating them. Germline V gives CDR1 MNHNS, CDR2 SASEGT. Here the CDR3 DNA reads TGTGCCAGCAGCAGATACGAGCAGTACTTC. It specifies CASSRYEQYF.

The chain uses TRBV11-2 and TRBJ2-5; perhaps D is TRBD1 or TRBD2 (5 bases each). CDR3 size: 15 residues. The germline V gene has CDR1 SGHAT and CDR2 FQNNGV. With 6 bases removed from V and 3 bases from J, the gap between germline ends came to 17 bases. CDR3 DNA: TGTGCCAGCAGACGACCGGGACGGAAAGAAGAGACCCAGTACTTC. It is translated as CASRRPGRKEETQYF.

Comment on this clone: Other DNA sequences from this sample encode an identical CDR3 as well. This chain joins TRBV7-2 and TRBJ2-3, with D perhaps matching TRBD2 (6 bases). V shed 1 base and J shed 3 bases, with 8 bases lying between them. The CDR3 contains 14 residues. The germline gives CDR1 SGHTA, CDR2 FQGNSA. Here the CDR3 DNA reads TGTGCCAGCAGCTTAGGGAGCGGGACAGATACGCAGTATTTT. Residues: CASSLGSGTDTQYF.

CDR3 DNA sequence: TGCGCCAGCAGCTTTGAAACGCGGGAGCTCTCCTACAATGAGCAGTTCTTC. This codes for CASSFETRELSYNEQFF. The chain links TRBV5-1 to TRBJ2-1; 7 nucleotides line up with TRBD2. CDR3 length: 17 amino acids. With 2 bases clipped from V and 0 bases from J, the junction kept 8 bases outside the gene matches. Germline CDR1 SGHRS, CDR2 YFSETQ.

The chain combines TRBV6-6 with TRBJ2-7; tentatively, D is TRBD2 (5 bases). V was clipped by 2 bases and J by 3 bases, with 11 bases between them. The CDR3 contains 14 residues. Germline V gene sequence: CDR1 MNHNY, CDR2 SVGAGI (reference sequence). CDR3 sequence: CASSYRLEGYEQYF. Written as DNA, the CDR3 is TGTGCCAGCAGTTACCGCCTAGAGGGCTACGAGCAGTACTTC.

The chain couples TRBV7-8 to TRBJ2-3; the match to TRBD2 covers 9 bases. Germline CDR1 is SGHVS and CDR2 is FQNEAQ. The CDR3 contains 16 residues. V shed 3 bases and J 6 bases; nucleotides not matched to a gene: 10. In DNA form, the CDR3 reads TGTGCCAGCAGCTTTGTAGCGGGAGCCGACGGGGATACGCAGTATTTT. As protein: CASSFVAGADGDTQYF.

With respect to this clone: Other nucleotide sequences in the sample specify the same CDR3. The chain recombines TRBV6-5 with TRBJ1-5, with a weak D call TRBD1 (5 bases). The CDR3 length is 14 residues. CDR1 and CDR2 (germline): MNHEY, SVGAGI. Between the trimmed V and J ends, which lost 2 bases and 1 base, there was a span of 6 bases. The CDR3 spells CASSYRGSNQPQHF. CDR3 bases: TGTGCCAGCAGTTACAGGGGAAGCAATCAGCCCCAGCATTTT.

The CDR3 bases are TGTGCCAGCTTCGGCCTCCCAACTTACAATGAGCAGTTCTTC. Translated: CASFGLPTYNEQFF. The chain has TRBV2 and TRBJ2-1; D gene unclear. V was shortened by 8 bases and J by 4 bases, with 15 bases between the two germline ends. Germline V CDR1 and CDR2: SNHLY, FYNNEI. This CDR3 has 14 amino acids.

The chain is built from TRBV5-5 and TRBJ2-5; TRBD2 matches 8 bases. With 3 bases clipped from V and 2 bases from J, the junction kept 6 bases outside the gene matches. Germline V CDR1 and CDR2: SGHKS, YYEKEE (reference sequence). This CDR3 contains 15 residues. The CDR3 nucleotides are TGTGCCAGCAGCTGGAGCGGGAGTCGGCAAGAGACCCAGTACTTC. It specifies CASSWSGSRQETQYF.

V and J are TRBV25-1 and TRBJ2-2; D remains unclear. The germline CDR1 and CDR2 sequences are MGHDK and SYGVNS. V shed 1 base and J shed 2 bases, with 5 bases lying between them. The CDR3 is made up of 14 amino acids. The CDR3 loop reads CASSEFLNTGELFF. CDR3 DNA sequence: TGTGCCAGCAGTGAATTTCTCAACACCGGGGAGCTGTTTTTT.

The sample holds one count of this clone. This rearrangement joins TRBV14 to TRBJ1-1, with D possibly matching TRBD1 (5 bases). This CDR3 comprises 13 residues. The germline V gene encodes CDR1 SGHDN and CDR2 FVKESK. Trimming left V 4 bases short and J 6 bases short, with 12 bases between. The CDR3 is CASSPRPRAEAFF. The DNA for the CDR3 is TGTGCCAGCAGCCCTCGCCCCAGGGCTGAAGCTTTCTTT.

This chain joins TRBV9 and TRBJ2-7; TRBD1 might be the D (6 bases). The CDR3 is 14 amino acids. V was shortened by 4 bases and J by 0 bases, with 11 bases between the two germline ends. The germline V gene has CDR1 SGDLS and CDR2 YYNGEE. The CDR3 region is CASSPGTNSYEQYF. CDR3 nucleotide sequence: TGTGCCAGCAGCCCCGGGACAAACTCCTACGAGCAGTACTTC.

DNA for the CDR3: TGTGCCAGCTCACCACCTCTAGTGACAGGGAACTATGGCTACACCTTC. It specifies CASSPPLVTGNYGYTF. V is TRBV18 and J is TRBJ1-2; 7 bases line up with TRBD1. Germline CDR1 reads KGHSH; CDR2 reads LQKENI. V was pared by 0 bases and J by 2 bases, with 6 bases of the junction left unmatched. CDR3 length: 16 residues.

CDR3 in DNA: TGCAGCGTATGCGTCGGGATTAACACCGGGGAGCTGTTTTTT. This translates into CSVCVGINTGELFF. The chain couples TRBV29-1 to TRBJ2-2, with D maybe TRBD2 (5 bases). With 6 bases removed from V and 2 bases from J, the gap between germline ends came to 13 bases. This CDR3 contains 14 residues. The germline V gene has CDR1 SQVTM and CDR2 ANQGSEA.